This TCR beta chain is from a study of T cells in Graves' hyperthyroidism and ophthalmopathy. Study-level background: It was at initial diagnosis, before any treatment, that peripheral blood was collected.

Trimming removed 3 bases from V and 2 bases from J, with 3 bases in between. This CDR3 comprises 11 residues. CDR1 is DFQATT and CDR2 is SNEGSKA in the germline V gene (reference sequence). What was amplified from RNA transcripts were TCR beta CDR3 regions. The TCR CDR3 first-round RT-PCR relied on the HTBI primer set. TCRdb itself ran the multiplex PCR reads through MiXCR, one entry per CDR3 protein. The sample lists a few hundred thousand distinct CDR3 sequences, around 20% seen once, with 50% to 65% in the top ten. The table lists this clonotype with many counts. The TCR was taken from a woman between 45 and 60 years old with Graves' hyperthyroidism. The rearrangement joins TRBV20-1 to TRBJ2-3; D unclear. The specimen sequenced was blood. CDR3 DNA: TGCAGTGCTAGGTCCACAGATACGCAGTATTTT. Its protein is CSARSTDTQYF.